These 29 T cell receptor beta chains were all obtained from the same sample, sequenced in a study of blood T cell repertoires in COVID-19. Sequenced by immunoSEQ multiplex PCR; TCRdb stores in-frame clones only, minus some. Of about 120,000 clones in the sample, 65% to 80% were seen once. Sequencing was performed on peripheral blood. These receptors originate from a human donor with acute or convalescent COVID-19. The donor label of this sample is uncertain.

The chain combines TRBV9 with TRBJ1-2; 8 nucleotides line up with TRBD1. There are 16 residues in the CDR3. Losses at the gene ends were 0 bases for V and 5 bases for J; bases not matched to a gene: 9. CDR1 is SGDLS and CDR2 is YYNGEE in the germline V gene. In nucleotides, the CDR3 is TGTGCCAGCAGCGTAGATGGACAGGGAACTTGGTATGGCTACACCTTC. It encodes CASSVDGQGTWYGYTF. Full variable domain (missing parts from reference TRBV9 and TRBJ1-2): DSGVTQTPKHLITATGQRVTLRCSPRSGDLSVYWYQQSLDQGLQFLIQYYNGEERAKGNILERFSAQQFPDLHSELNLSSLELGDSALYFCASSVDGQGTWYGYTFGSGTRLTVV.

In the case of this clone: Other DNA sequences within the sample encode an identical CDR3. The CDR3 is CASSPGQQETQYF. The CDR3 DNA follows: TGTGCCAGCTCACCTGGCCAGCAAGAGACCCAGTACTTC. V gene TRBV18 combines with J gene TRBJ2-5, with unresolved D. V was cut by 3 bases and J by 2 bases, with 7 bases left in between. Germline assignment: CDR1 KGHSH and CDR2 LQKENI. This CDR3 region has 13 residues.

J is TRBJ1-1 and V is TRBV2, with D possibly matching TRBD1 (6 bases). Germline V CDR1 and CDR2: SNHLY, FYNNEI. V was cut by 7 bases and J by 4 bases, with 19 bases left in between. The CDR3 covers 15 residues. The CDR3 bases are TGTGCCAGCACCGACAGGAGGATCGGGGTCACTGAAGCTTTCTTT. Translation gives CASTDRRIGVTEAFF. Using reference TRBV2 and TRBJ1-1 for the parts outside the CDR3, the full variable domain is EPEVTQTPSHQVTQMGQEVILRCVPISNHLYFYWYRQILGQKVEFLVSFYNNEISEKSEIFDDQFSVERPDGSNFTLKIRSTKLEDSAMYFCASTDRRIGVTEAFFGQGTRLTVV.

The chain carries TRBV28 and TRBJ1-1, with TRBD1 identical over 7 bases. Germline CDR1 is MDHEN and CDR2 is SYDVKM. V lost 5 bases and J lost 9; bases outside the gene matches: 12. The length of the CDR3 is 14 residues. CDR3 sequence (DNA): TGTGCCAGCAGTCCTCCCAACAGGGGCGTTAAAGCTTTCTTT. This gives the protein CASSPPNRGVKAFF.

The table lists this clone with a few counts. The genes are TRBV6-8 and TRBJ1-5; perhaps TRBD1 as D (6 bases). This CDR3 region has 17 residues. Trimming pared 0 bases from V and 5 bases from J, leaving 17 bases between. Germline CDR1 is MNHGY and CDR2 is SAAAGT. The CDR3 DNA reads TGTGCCAGCAGTTACTCGAGAGGGGGTCTTTGGGATCAGCCCCAGCATTTT. Encoded protein: CASSYSRGGLWDQPQHF.

CDR3 in DNA: TGTGCCAGCAGTTTTCTCTCGGGGACAGGGAATGAAAAACTGTTTTTT. Its translation: CASSFLSGTGNEKLFF. The chain is built from TRBV28 and TRBJ1-4, with 9 bases matching TRBD1. This CDR3 has 16 residues. With V trimmed by 3 bases and J by 5 bases, 7 bases remained unmatched. Germline CDR1 reads MDHEN; CDR2 reads SYDVKM.

About this clone itself: The same CDR3 is also encoded by other DNA sequences in this sample. The chain combines TRBV6-1 with TRBJ1-6, with D maybe TRBD1 (5 bases). Trimming removed 0 bases at V and 7 bases at J, with 10 bases between. This CDR3 is 15 amino acids long. The germline gives CDR1 MNHNS, CDR2 SASEGT. The DNA for the CDR3 is TGTGCCAGCAGTGAAGCCCGTAGGGGCAATTCACCCCTCCACTTT. Its translation: CASSEARRGNSPLHF.

The rearrangement uses TRBV18 and TRBJ2-7, with D uncertain. The V end was cut by 2 bases, the J end by 6 bases, with 14 bases between. The CDR3 is 14 residues long. Germline values: CDR1 KGHSH, CDR2 LQKENI. The CDR3 region has the DNA TGTGCCAGCTCACCAGGCACCGCGCCAGGCGAGCAGTACTTC. Encoded protein: CASSPGTAPGEQYF.

The chain is built from TRBV2 and TRBJ1-5; the D gene is possibly TRBD1 (5 bases). Trimming left V 8 bases short and J 3 bases short, with 8 bases between. From germline, CDR1 is SNHLY and CDR2 FYNNEI. The CDR3 sequence is 12 residues long. CDR3 protein: CASRQTNQPQHF. As DNA, the CDR3 is TGTGCCAGCCGACAGACCAATCAGCCCCAGCATTTT.

The CDR3: CASSEENSGVFGNEQFF. The CDR3 DNA follows: TGTGCCAGCAGTGAAGAAAATAGCGGGGTTTTCGGCAATGAGCAGTTCTTC. J is TRBJ2-1 and V is TRBV2; 8 bases align to TRBD2. The trim removed 1 base at V and 6 bases at J, leaving 11 bases unmatched. Germline CDR1 reads SNHLY; CDR2 reads FYNNEI. The CDR3 is made up of 17 amino acids.

This clone was seen a few times. J is TRBJ1-1 and V is TRBV5-6, with D possibly being TRBD1 (6 bases). V was trimmed by 4 bases and J by 1 base, leaving 17 bases between them. The germline V gene has CDR1 SGHDT and CDR2 YYEEEE. CDR3 size: 16 residues. The CDR3 coding sequence is TGTGCCAGCAGCCTAGCCGGGACACACGAGAACACTGAAGCTTTCTTT. It encodes CASSLAGTHENTEAFF.

The CDR3 loop reads CASRRFGASGYTF. CDR3 coding DNA: TGTGCCAGCAGGCGATTCGGAGCAAGCGGCTACACCTTC. V and J are TRBV5-8 and TRBJ1-2; no reliable D call. In germline, CDR1 is SGHTS, CDR2 YDEGEE. This CDR3 is built from 13 residues. Trimming shortened V by 5 bases and J by 8 bases, and 16 bases separated the two germline ends.

The genes are TRBV28 and TRBJ1-4, with 8 bases identical to TRBD1. Germline V gene data show CDR1 as MDHEN and CDR2 as SYDVKM. The CDR3 length is 16 residues. J lost 8 bases, V lost 5 bases, and 13 bases had no gene match. The CDR3, as DNA: TGTGCCAGCAGTCTGGCCGGGACAGGCGGCCTCGAAAAACTGTTTTTT. It yields the protein CASSLAGTGGLEKLFF.

The chain uses TRBV6-6 and TRBJ1-3, with D perhaps TRBD1 (5 bases). Deletions cut 2 bases from V and 3 bases from J, with 14 bases between. Per germline, CDR1 MNHNY and CDR2 SVGAGI (reference sequence). The CDR3 consists of 16 residues. The CDR3 is CASSYDWGRVGNTIYF. CDR3 DNA: TGTGCCAGCAGTTACGATTGGGGCAGGGTTGGAAACACCATATATTTT.

The chain links TRBV11-2 to TRBJ1-3, with a possible D match to TRBD1 (5 bases). Germline V gene sequence: CDR1 SGHAT, CDR2 FQNNGV. This CDR3 has 16 residues. Trimming shortened V by 5 bases and J by 2 bases, and 16 bases separated the two germline ends. This chain's CDR3 is CASSLGGGRAGNTIYF. CDR3 in DNA: TGTGCCAGCAGCCTAGGTGGTGGCAGGGCTGGAAACACCATATATTTT.

The gene calls are TRBV24-1 and TRBJ1-5; 8 bases align to TRBD1. The ends lost 2 bases at V and 7 bases at J; junction bases unmatched: 9. The CDR3 has 16 amino acids. Germline V gene lookup returns CDR1 KGHDR and CDR2 SFDVKD. As DNA, the CDR3 is TGTGCCACCAGTGATTCCCAGACAGGGGAGATGCAGCCCCAGCATTTT. It specifies CATSDSQTGEMQPQHF.

J is TRBJ1-1 and V is TRBV28, with D possibly TRBD1 on 5 matching bases. The CDR3 runs to 14 residues. Per germline, CDR1 MDHEN and CDR2 SYDVKM. V shed 3 bases and J shed 3 bases, with 11 bases lying between them. The CDR3 coding sequence is TGTGCCAGCAGTTTTTGGGGGGTTGACACTGAAGCTTTCTTT. It is translated as CASSFWGVDTEAFF.

The rearrangement links TRBV29-1 to TRBJ1-3, with 7 nucleotides matching TRBD1. V lost 5 bases, J lost 4 bases, and 8 bases stayed unmatched. Germline CDR1 and CDR2: SQVTM and ANQGSEA. The CDR3 is 14 amino acids. The DNA for the CDR3 is TGCAGCGTTTCTCTCACAGGGGTGGGAAACACCATATATTTT. Amino acids: CSVSLTGVGNTIYF.

V is TRBV7-8 and J is TRBJ2-1, with TRBD1 identical over 10 bases. Germline V gene lookup returns CDR1 SGHVS and CDR2 FQNEAQ. The CDR3 runs to 15 residues. Trimming cost V 2 bases and J 7 bases; bases outside gene matches: 5. The CDR3 is CASSLRQGAENEQFF. The CDR3 DNA is TGTGCCAGCAGCTTAAGACAGGGGGCAGAAAATGAGCAGTTCTTC. The complete variable domain, with remaining parts taken from reference TRBV7-8 and TRBJ2-1, reads GAGVSQSPRYKVAKRGQDVALRCDPISGHVSLFWYQQALGQGPEFLTYFQNEAQLDKSGLPSDRFFAERPEGSVSTLKIQRTQQEDSAVYLCASSLRQGAENEQFFGPGTRLTVL.

This clone was counted between two and nine times. V is TRBV2 and J is TRBJ1-3; D might be TRBD1 (6 bases). The CDR3 runs to 16 residues. Germline V gene sequence: CDR1 SNHLY, CDR2 FYNNEI. Deletions cut 5 bases from V and 4 bases from J, with 18 bases between. CDR3 amino acids: CASSTGPTGAGNTIYF. DNA of the CDR3: TGTGCCAGCAGTACCGGCCCGACAGGAGCAGGAAACACCATATATTTT.

The sample holds a few counts of this clone. The V gene is TRBV5-1, the J gene TRBJ1-2, with 9 bases matching TRBD1. The CDR3 extends over 15 amino acids. The V and J ends lost 2 bases and 3 bases, in that order; junction bases with no gene match: 5. Germline-derived CDR1 and CDR2 are SGHRS and YFSETQ. The CDR3: CASSLEDRGHYGYTF. CDR3 sequence (DNA): TGCGCCAGCAGCTTAGAGGACAGGGGACACTATGGCTACACCTTC.

CDR3: CASSPDTGFYGYTF. For the CDR3, the DNA is TGCGCCAGCAGTCCAGACACAGGGTTCTATGGCTACACCTTC. The chain recombines TRBV5-1 with TRBJ1-2; D might be TRBD1 (6 bases). In germline, CDR1 is SGHRS, CDR2 YFSETQ. V shed 5 bases and J shed 4 bases, with 15 bases lying between them. The CDR3 runs 14 residues. Full variable domain (rest looked up from reference TRBV5-1 and TRBJ1-2): KAGVTQTPRYLIKTRGQQVTLSCSPISGHRSVSWYQQTPGQGLQFLFEYFSETQRNKGNFPGRFSGRQFSNSRSEMNVSTLELGDSALYLCASSPDTGFYGYTFGSGTRLTVV.

The rearrangement joins TRBV3-1 (or the pseudogene TRBV3-2) to TRBJ2-1; D might be TRBD1 (5 bases). The V and J ends lost 1 base and 7 bases respectively, with 11 bases between them. Per germline, CDR1 LGHDT and CDR2 YNNKEL (reference sequence). The CDR3 runs 14 residues. As DNA, the CDR3 is TGTGCCAGCAGCCAAGGGGGCAGGATAAATGAGCAGTTCTTC. Encoded protein: CASSQGGRINEQFF.

V and J are TRBV10-2 and TRBJ2-7; D not resolved. CDR3 length: 8 residues. Germline CDR1 and CDR2: WSHSY and SAAADI. DNA of the CDR3: TGCGCCAGCAGACCAGTAGCAGTC. As protein: CASRPVAV.

The CDR3 here is CAWSVQGNTEAFF. The CDR3 coding sequence is TGTGCCTGGAGTGTACAGGGGAACACTGAAGCTTTCTTT. The V gene is TRBV30, the J gene TRBJ1-1, with D perhaps matching TRBD1 (6 bases). Germline lookup yields CDR1 GTSNPN and CDR2 SVGIG (reference sequence). Deletions cut 0 bases from V and 1 base from J, with 6 bases between. CDR3 length equals 13 residues.

The sample holds many counts of this clone. V usage is TRBV6-1 and J usage is TRBJ2-7; no clear D gene. Germline loops: CDR1 MNHNS, CDR2 SASEGT. The length of the CDR3 is 16 residues. V was shortened by 0 bases and J by 3 bases, with 15 bases between the two germline ends. The CDR3 region is CASSEATENLRYEQYF. The CDR3 DNA is TGTGCCAGCAGTGAAGCCACCGAAAACCTACGCTACGAGCAGTACTTC.

The sample holds a few counts of this clone. The rearrangement uses TRBV27 and TRBJ1-5; perhaps TRBD1 as D (5 bases). The germline V gene has CDR1 MNHEY and CDR2 SMNVEV (reference sequence). The V end was cut by 5 bases, the J end by 1 base, with 9 bases between. The CDR3 is 14 residues long. The CDR3 bases are TGTGCCAGCAGTCTTGCAGGGAGCAATCAGCCCCAGCATTTT. This gives the protein CASSLAGSNQPQHF.

This chain uses TRBV29-1 with TRBJ2-1, with 8 bases lining up with TRBD1. This CDR3 contains 14 residues. Germline V CDR1 and CDR2: SQVTM, ANQGSEA. Trimming removed 4 bases from V and 2 bases from J; junction bases left unmatched: 4. The CDR3 protein is CSVAGGGTYNEQFF. Here the CDR3 DNA reads TGCAGCGTTGCAGGGGGCGGCACCTACAATGAGCAGTTCTTC.

A few counts support this clone. The CDR3 DNA reads TGTGCCAGCACTGTTTACAGGGGTGGCTACACCTTC. Encoded protein: CASTVYRGGYTF. The chain uses TRBV2 and TRBJ1-2, with TRBD1 identical over 7 bases. The CDR3 contains 12 residues. Trimming at V came to 7 bases and at J to 7 bases, leaving 6 bases not matched to a gene. Germline values: CDR1 SNHLY, CDR2 FYNNEI.